Presented here are 27 T cell receptor beta chains from one specimen sequenced in a study of OX40 agonist ivuxolimab in advanced cancers. Profiled with immunoSEQ multiplex PCR; TCRdb holds only in-frame clones, not every one. The repertoire has tens of thousands of clones, around 77% of them found once; the top ten carry 2% to 2.5%. The source material was CD4+ or CD8+ T cells sorted from blood, sampled in a trial of the OX40 agonist ivuxolimab. These receptors were obtained from an adult with an advanced solid tumor such as melanoma, head and neck, liver or kidney cancer.

The chain has TRBV19 and TRBJ1-5; 10 bases are shared with TRBD1. This CDR3 contains 15 residues. After removal of 2 bases from V and 7 bases from J, the junction contained 5 bases not matched to a gene. Per the germline V gene, CDR1 is LNHDA and CDR2 is SQIVND (reference sequence). The CDR3 sequence: CASSIRQGAEQPQHF. The CDR3 coding sequence is TGTGCCAGTAGTATACGACAGGGGGCTGAACAGCCCCAGCATTTT.

The CDR3 spells CATQDERLTGELFF. As DNA, the CDR3 is TGCGCCACCCAAGACGAGCGCCTGACCGGGGAGCTGTTTTTT. This chain uses TRBV5-1 with TRBJ2-2; D not certain. CDR3 length: 14 residues. V was clipped by 9 bases and J by 5 bases, with 17 bases between them. CDR1 is SGHRS, CDR2 YFSETQ, per germline.

J is TRBJ2-1 and V is TRBV9; 9 bases map to TRBD2. Trimming cost V 0 bases and J 0 bases; bases outside gene matches: 10. Germline V CDR1 and CDR2: SGDLS, YYNGEE. The CDR3 length is 19 residues. The DNA for the CDR3 is TGTGCCAGCAGCGTAGGGGCGGCTAGCGGGGCCAGCTCCTACAATGAGCAGTTCTTC. Translating it yields CASSVGAASGASSYNEQFF.

This clone was seen a single time. The rearrangement joins TRBV28 to TRBJ1-4; TRBD1 matches at 10 bases. The CDR3 spans 19 residues. The trim removed 5 bases at V and 8 bases at J, leaving 20 bases unmatched. Germline loops: CDR1 MDHEN, CDR2 SYDVKM. CDR3 residues: CASSAPSGQGRGRREKLFF. CDR3 in DNA: TGTGCCAGCAGTGCGCCCTCGGGACAGGGGAGGGGAAGAAGAGAAAAACTGTTTTTT.

The chain has TRBV5-8 and TRBJ2-1; tentative D call: TRBD2 (5 bases). The germline CDR1 and CDR2 sequences are SGHTS and YDEGEE. V shed 0 bases and J shed 1 base, with 8 bases lying between them. The CDR3 is 15 amino acids. The CDR3 nucleotides are TGTGCCAGCAGCTTGGGCGGGTCGTCCTACAATGAGCAGTTCTTC. This codes for CASSLGGSSYNEQFF.

The chain uses TRBV6-1 and TRBJ2-7; TRBD2 matches 7 bases. Losses at the gene ends were 0 bases for V and 4 bases for J; bases not matched to a gene: 9. CDR3 length equals 16 residues. Per the germline V gene, CDR1 is MNHNS and CDR2 is SASEGT. Here the CDR3 DNA reads TGTGCCAGCAGTGAAGCAGTCCTCGGGGGGTGGTACGAGCAGTACTTC. This encodes CASSEAVLGGWYEQYF.

The V gene is TRBV5-4, the J gene TRBJ1-1; D gene unclear. The length of the CDR3 is 14 residues. CDR1 SGHNT and CDR2 YYREEE come from the germline V gene (reference sequence). The V end was cut by 0 bases, the J end by 2 bases, with 8 bases between. CDR3 protein: CASSLGRTNTEAFF. CDR3 sequence (DNA): TGTGCCAGCAGCTTGGGGAGGACCAACACTGAAGCTTTCTTT.

This sequence joins TRBV7-9 and TRBJ2-5; D is uncertain. The CDR3 is made up of 16 amino acids. Trimming removed 1 base from V and 5 bases from J, with 17 bases in between. Germline V gene sequence: CDR1 SEHNR, CDR2 FQNEAQ (reference sequence). This CDR3 reads CASSLDRAGLPETQYF. The CDR3 region has the DNA TGTGCCAGCAGCTTAGATCGGGCCGGGCTTCCGGAGACCCAGTACTTC.

The sample holds a few counts of this clone. The chain couples TRBV2 to TRBJ2-7; 8 positions agree with TRBD2. CDR3 length: 14 amino acids. CDR1 is SNHLY and CDR2 is FYNNEI in the germline V gene. V gave up 3 bases and J gave up 3 bases; unmatched junction bases: 4. The CDR3 loop is CASSEVSGSYEQYF. CDR3 nucleotides: TGTGCCAGCAGTGAGGTGAGCGGGAGCTACGAGCAGTACTTC.

The V and J genes are TRBV4-2 and TRBJ1-5, with 7 bases matching TRBD1. The CDR3 covers 14 residues. The V gene's germline CDR1 is LGHNA and CDR2 YNFKEQ. V shed 4 bases and J 3 bases; nucleotides not matched to a gene: 3. The CDR3 region has the DNA TGTGCCAGCAGCCCCGGGACAGACAATCAGCCCCAGCATTTT. Translated, it gives CASSPGTDNQPQHF.

This chain uses TRBV7-8 with TRBJ2-7; 11 bases fit TRBD1. Looked up from germline, CDR1 is SGHVS and CDR2 is FQNEAQ. The J segment lost 6 bases and the V segment lost 5 bases, leaving 9 bases of the junction unmatched. This CDR3 has 15 amino acids. CDR3 sequence reads: CASSKGQGDLVEQYF. Here the CDR3 DNA reads TGTGCCAGCAGCAAGGGACAGGGGGATCTGGTCGAGCAGTACTTC.

The J gene is TRBJ1-2, the V gene TRBV27; 10 bases align to TRBD1. Germline V gives CDR1 MNHEY, CDR2 SMNVEV (reference sequence). This CDR3 has 13 residues. The V segment lost 5 bases and the J segment 7 bases; nucleotides outside the gene matches: 4. The DNA of the CDR3 is TGTGCCAGCAGTCCGACAGGGGGCGCTGGCTACACCTTC. Protein product: CASSPTGGAGYTF.

This clone has only one observation. An end of the junction differs from the germline gene, which may be a read error. Here the CDR3 DNA reads TGTGCTAGCAGCCCAGGGGGCTGGACCGGGGAGCTGTTTTTT. It specifies CASSPGGWTGELFF. V and J are TRBV7-7 and TRBJ2-2; 8 bases are a match to TRBD1. From germline, CDR1 is SSHAT and CDR2 FNYEAQ (reference sequence). This CDR3 has 14 residues.

The genes are TRBV6-5 and TRBJ1-1; the D gene is possibly TRBD1 (5 bases). Germline values: CDR1 MNHEY, CDR2 SVGAGI. V shed 1 base and J shed 4 bases, with 10 bases lying between them. This CDR3 has 14 amino acids. The CDR3 DNA reads as TGTGCCAGCAGTTACTTCGGGACTTTCACTGAAGCTTTCTTT. Translating it yields CASSYFGTFTEAFF.

CDR3 region: CASSDTGTANTGELFF. CDR3 coding DNA: TGTGCCAGCAGTGACACGGGTACAGCCAACACCGGGGAGCTGTTTTTT. This chain links TRBV6-1 with TRBJ2-2, with D unresolved. The CDR3 is made up of 16 amino acids. With 3 bases removed from V and 2 bases from J, the gap between germline ends came to 13 bases. Germline CDR1 reads MNHNS; CDR2 reads SASEGT.

This chain connects TRBV10-3 to TRBJ2-7, with no clear D. The CDR3 spans 12 residues. Germline V gene sequence: CDR1 ENHRY, CDR2 SYGVKD. V lost 7 bases and J lost 2, with 9 bases in between. CDR3 in DNA: TGTGCCATCAAGAACGGTCCCTACGAGCAGTACTTC. The encoded protein is CAIKNGPYEQYF.

V is TRBV5-1 and J is TRBJ1-3, with D unresolved. The CDR3 runs 16 residues. CDR1 and CDR2 (germline): SGHRS, YFSETQ. V shed 3 bases and J shed 0 bases, with 13 bases lying between them. CDR3 sequence (DNA): TGCGCCAGCAGCTACACCGGGATCCCCTCTGGAAACACCATATATTTT. Protein product: CASSYTGIPSGNTIYF.

This clone was observed a handful of times. The CDR3 region has the DNA TGTGCCAGCATTGGACAGCCCGCCTATGGCTACACCTTC. Amino acid sequence: CASIGQPAYGYTF. The V and J genes are TRBV6-1 and TRBJ1-2; D may be TRBD1 (6 bases). This CDR3 has 13 amino acids. V was pared by 7 bases and J by 4 bases, with 13 bases between. Germline V gene lookup returns CDR1 MNHNS and CDR2 SASEGT.

This sequence joins TRBV11-1 and TRBJ2-1, with TRBD2 matching 7 bases. Germline lookup yields CDR1 SGHAT and CDR2 FQDESV (reference sequence). This CDR3 contains 16 residues. Trimming at V came to 5 bases and at J to 4 bases, leaving 11 bases not matched to a gene. CDR3 sequence: CASSHELSSGYNEQFF. The CDR3 nucleotides are TGTGCCAGCAGCCATGAGTTGTCTAGCGGATACAATGAGCAGTTCTTC.

The V gene is TRBV28, the J gene TRBJ2-5; D is perhaps TRBD1 (5 bases). From germline, CDR1 is MDHEN and CDR2 SYDVKM. The CDR3 contains 13 residues. V was clipped by 4 bases and J by 2 bases, with 8 bases between them. The chain's CDR3 is CASSSGQQETQYF. The DNA of the CDR3 is TGTGCCAGCAGTTCAGGGCAACAAGAGACCCAGTACTTC.

The chain is built from TRBV6-1 and TRBJ2-7, with 9 bases lining up with TRBD2. Germline V gene sequence: CDR1 MNHNS, CDR2 SASEGT. Unmatched junction bases numbered 14, after V lost 8 bases and J lost 6 bases. The CDR3 consists of 15 residues. CDR3 DNA: TGTGCCAGCCCCCGAACGGGACTAGCTCCTCTCGAGCAGTACTTC. Translation gives CASPRTGLAPLEQYF.

This chain uses TRBV2 with TRBJ1-6; 7 positions agree with TRBD1. Germline trimming cut 9 bases from V and 8 bases from J; bases unmatched to any gene: 7. CDR1 SNHLY and CDR2 FYNNEI come from the germline V gene. This CDR3 is built from 13 residues. This CDR3 is CASARDRDSPLHF. The CDR3 nucleotides are TGTGCCAGTGCCCGGGACAGAGATTCACCCCTCCACTTT. The full variable domain, completed using reference TRBV2 and TRBJ1-6, is EPEVTQTPSHQVTQMGQEVILRCVPISNHLYFYWYRQILGQKVEFLVSFYNNEISEKSEIFDDQFSVERPDGSNFTLKIRSTKLEDSAMYFCASARDRDSPLHFGNGTRLTVT.

The chain joins TRBV19 to TRBJ1-1; D is perhaps TRBD1 (6 bases). Germline CDR1 is LNHDA and CDR2 is SQIVND (reference sequence). V was clipped by 6 bases and J by 1 base, with 9 bases between them. This CDR3 is 13 amino acids long. The CDR3 region has the DNA TGTGCCAGTAGGGGACACCGGAACACTGAAGCTTTCTTT. Translation gives CASRGHRNTEAFF.

This clone has just a few counts. The chain recombines TRBV28 with TRBJ1-2, with a possible D match to TRBD1 (5 bases). The CDR3 sequence is 13 residues long. CDR1 MDHEN and CDR2 SYDVKM come from the germline V gene. Trimming removed 4 bases from V and 13 bases from J, with 19 bases in between. The DNA of the CDR3 is TGTGCCAGCAGTTCGGTTCCCCGGGACGGTACCACCTTC. It is translated as CASSSVPRDGTTF.

This chain's CDR3 is CASSLVPYYEQYF. CDR3 nucleotides: TGCGCCAGCAGCTTGGTTCCATACTACGAGCAGTACTTC. This chain links TRBV5-1 with TRBJ2-7; D is ambiguous. The length of the CDR3 is 13 residues. Germline CDR1 is SGHRS and CDR2 is YFSETQ. Trimming cost V 0 bases and J 3 bases, with 7 bases left between them.

This clone was found once. The chain uses TRBV6-5 and TRBJ1-1; 8 bases are shared with TRBD1. With V trimmed by 5 bases and J by 3 bases, 5 bases remained unmatched. Germline CDR1 and CDR2: MNHEY and SVGAGI. The CDR3 consists of 14 residues. CDR3 amino acids: CASSLRQGYTEAFF. CDR3 bases: TGTGCCAGCAGTCTGCGACAGGGGTACACTGAAGCTTTCTTT.

In this sample, this clone turned up once. J is TRBJ2-5 and V is TRBV2; no clear D gene. CDR3 size: 13 residues. Germline assignment: CDR1 SNHLY and CDR2 FYNNEI. The V end lost 5 bases, the J end lost 4 bases, and 11 bases lay between the germline ends. Here the CDR3 reads CASSTAYRETQYF. In nucleotides, the CDR3 is TGTGCCAGCAGTACGGCCTACAGAGAGACCCAGTACTTC.